What follows are 20 T cell receptor beta chains derived from one specimen sequenced in a study of CD8 T cells in Susac syndrome. RNA totalling 0.5 to 1 ug underwent reverse transcription with random hexamers. Via MiXCR, TCRdb re-called the immunoSEQ multiplex PCR reads, giving one row per CDR3 protein. The sample contains about 83,000 distinct CDR3 sequences, around 95% of which appear only once. The sequencing input was CD8+ T cells from PBMCs. All receptors come from a human donor with Susac syndrome.

This sequence joins TRBV5-1 and TRBJ2-7; possibly TRBD2 for D (5 bases). With 4 bases removed from V and 1 base from J, the gap between germline ends came to 12 bases. Looked up from germline, CDR1 is SGHRS and CDR2 is YFSETQ. The CDR3 is made up of 14 amino acids. CDR3 DNA sequence: TGCGCCAGCAGCCCCTTCGGGGAATCCTACGAGCAGTACTTC. This sequence encodes CASSPFGESYEQYF.

The CDR3 sequence: CASSYSRVYDNEQFF. CDR3 nucleotide sequence: TGTGCCAGCAGTTACTCGCGCGTGTACGACAATGAGCAGTTCTTC. The chain links TRBV6-5 to TRBJ2-1; D uncertain. The CDR3 length is 15 residues. CDR1 MNHEY and CDR2 SVGAGI come from the germline V gene. V dropped 0 bases and J dropped 5 bases, with 11 bases sitting between them.

The CDR3 DNA sequence: TGTGCCAGCAGACTAGCGGGGCCGAACAATGAGCAGTTCTTC. Encoded protein: CASRLAGPNNEQFF. The V gene is TRBV27, the J gene TRBJ2-1; 10 bases agree with TRBD2. This CDR3 has 14 residues. Germline V lookup: CDR1 MNHEY, CDR2 SMNVEV (reference sequence). The V segment lost 6 bases and the J segment 5 bases; nucleotides outside the gene matches: 4.

This chain joins TRBV4-3 and TRBJ2-3; D is unresolved. The germline CDR1 and CDR2 sequences are LGHNA and YSLEER. The CDR3 runs 14 residues. The V end was cut by 2 bases, the J end by 4 bases, with 10 bases between. DNA of the CDR3: TGCGCCAGCAGCCAACTATCCTCCGCAGATACGCAGTATTTT. It yields the protein CASSQLSSADTQYF.

A word on this clonotype: At one boundary the junction diverges from the germline segment, which might be a read error. The chain uses TRBV7-7 and TRBJ2-3; D is perhaps TRBD1 or TRBD2 (5 bases each). Germline loops: CDR1 SSHAT, CDR2 FNYEAQ (reference sequence). The CDR3 runs to 13 residues. The CDR3 here is CASTRDPADTQYF. CDR3 sequence (DNA): TGTGCTAGCACCAGGGACCCGGCGGATACGCAGTATTTT.

The chain recombines TRBV5-8 with TRBJ1-4; D unclear. There are 15 residues in the CDR3. The ends were cut back, 0 bases at V and 4 bases at J, with 10 bases in the middle. Germline V CDR1 and CDR2: SGHTS, YDEGEE. In DNA, the CDR3 is TGTGCCAGCAGCTTGGGATTGGGGAATAATGAAAAACTGTTTTTT. Translated: CASSLGLGNNEKLFF.

The rearrangement uses TRBV9 and TRBJ2-5, with D unresolved. Germline CDR1 SGDLS, CDR2 YYNGEE. Trimming cost V 4 bases and J 5 bases, with 15 bases left between them. The CDR3 loop spans 14 amino acids. CDR3 region: CASSQFGVRETQYF. Here the CDR3 DNA reads TGTGCCAGCAGCCAGTTTGGGGTTAGGGAGACCCAGTACTTC.

In its sample, this clonotype was seen a few times. The chain joins TRBV5-6 to TRBJ2-7; TRBD2 agrees at 7 bases. CDR3 size: 13 residues. CDR1 and CDR2 (germline): SGHDT, YYEEEE. J gave up 5 bases and V 0 bases, and 2 bases lay outside the gene matches. The CDR3 coding sequence is TGTGCCAGCAGCTTGGGCGGGAGCCACGAGCAGTACTTC. It translates to CASSLGGSHEQYF. The full variable domain, rest sourced from reference TRBV5-6 and TRBJ2-7, is DAGVTQSPTHLIKTRGQQVTLRCSPKSGHDTVSWYQQALGQGPQFIFQYYEEEERQRGNFPDRFSGHQFPNYSSELNVNALLLGDSALYLCASSLGGSHEQYFGPGTRLTVT.

V and J are TRBV14 and TRBJ2-7; 8 bases agree with TRBD1. The CDR3 covers 15 residues. V trimming: 3 bases; J trimming: 4 bases; junction bases outside the gene matches: 8. Germline V CDR1 and CDR2: SGHDN, FVKESK. Here the CDR3 DNA reads TGTGCCAGCAGCCAGGACGGGACAGGATTTTACGAGCAGTACTTC. Amino acid sequence: CASSQDGTGFYEQYF.

This clonotype appeared once. The germline gene is not matched at one end of the junction; a read error may be the cause. The chain joins TRBV2 to TRBJ2-5; 8 positions agree with TRBD1. This CDR3 is built from 14 residues. Germline assignment: CDR1 SNHLY and CDR2 FYNNEI. CDR3 loop: CASSEIRGPETQHF. The CDR3 DNA sequence: TGTGCCAGCAGTGAAATCAGGGGGCCAGAGACCCAGCACTTC.

The chain is built from TRBV29-1 and TRBJ2-7; TRBD1 matches 8 bases. The CDR3 has 14 residues. The ends lost 6 bases at V and 4 bases at J; junction bases unmatched: 11. Germline V lookup: CDR1 SQVTM, CDR2 ANQGSEA. CDR3: CSVHVRDRGYEQYF. CDR3 DNA: TGCAGCGTCCATGTCCGTGACAGGGGTTACGAGCAGTACTTC.

The rearrangement links TRBV29-1 to TRBJ2-2; perhaps TRBD1 as D (6 bases). The CDR3 spans 15 residues. V was shortened by 0 bases and J by 4 bases, with 12 bases between the two germline ends. The germline gives CDR1 SQVTM, CDR2 ANQGSEA. CDR3 coding DNA: TGCAGCGTTGAAGAGGCAGGGGATATCACCGGGGAGCTGTTTTTT. Its protein is CSVEEAGDITGELFF.

This chain connects TRBV25-1 to TRBJ2-5; D is unresolved. The ends were cut back, 8 bases at V and 4 bases at J, with 8 bases in the middle. Germline V lookup: CDR1 MGHDK, CDR2 SYGVNS. The length of the CDR3 is 11 residues. The CDR3 is CASSVLETQYF. The CDR3, as DNA: TGTGCCAGCTCCGTACTAGAGACCCAGTACTTC.

The chain employs TRBV29-1 and TRBJ2-1, with D unresolved. Between the trimmed V and J ends, which lost 6 bases and 0 bases, there was a span of 12 bases. CDR3 length: 14 amino acids. Germline-derived CDR1 and CDR2 are SQVTM and ANQGSEA. The DNA of the CDR3 is TGCAGCGTGGTCGTCCGGAGCTCCTACAATGAGCAGTTCTTC. This translates into CSVVVRSSYNEQFF.

The gene calls are TRBV4-2 and TRBJ2-2; 13 bases line up with TRBD2. V shed 2 bases and J 4 bases; nucleotides not matched to a gene: 10. The CDR3 extends over 19 amino acids. The germline V gene encodes CDR1 LGHNA and CDR2 YNFKEQ. The chain's CDR3 is CASSQPGLAGFPSTGELFF. The DNA of the CDR3 is TGTGCCAGCAGCCAACCGGGACTAGCGGGATTTCCCTCCACCGGGGAGCTGTTTTTT.

This clonotype appeared once. The chain uses TRBV20-1 and TRBJ1-2; no definite D call. Per the germline V gene, CDR1 is DFQATT and CDR2 is SNEGSKA (reference sequence). The CDR3 totals 13 residues. V gave up 6 bases and J gave up 8 bases, with 19 bases separating them. This CDR3 reads CSAMDGGIVGYTF. The CDR3 DNA follows: TGCAGTGCCATGGACGGAGGAATTGTGGGCTACACCTTC.

V and J are TRBV29-1 and TRBJ2-7, with no clear D. The V and J ends lost 4 bases and 0 bases respectively, with 10 bases between them. The CDR3 loop spans 13 amino acids. Germline-derived CDR1 and CDR2 are SQVTM and ANQGSEA. CDR3 loop: CSVVSGSSYEQYF. DNA for the CDR3: TGCAGCGTTGTGTCCGGCAGCTCCTACGAGCAGTACTTC.

This rearrangement joins TRBV30 to TRBJ1-3, with a possible D match to TRBD1 (5 bases). V lost 7 bases and J 0 bases, leaving 28 bases between the germline ends. CDR3 size: 19 residues. Germline CDR1 GTSNPN, CDR2 SVGIG (reference sequence). The CDR3 is CALKGEPSGTLISGNTIYF. CDR3 coding DNA: TGTGCCTTGAAAGGGGAACCATCCGGGACCCTAATCTCTGGAAACACCATATATTTT.

This sequence joins TRBV7-9 and TRBJ2-7, with D perhaps assigned TRBD1 or TRBD2 (5 bases each). Trimming pared 0 bases from V and 3 bases from J, leaving 9 bases between. This CDR3 contains 14 residues. The germline V gene has CDR1 SEHNR and CDR2 FQNEAQ (reference sequence). CDR3 in amino acids: CASSLAGTDYEQYF. As DNA, the CDR3 is TGTGCCAGCAGCTTAGCTGGGACGGACTACGAGCAGTACTTC.

The gene calls are TRBV2 and TRBJ2-6; a weak D match, TRBD2 (5 bases). This CDR3 has 16 amino acids. CDR1 is SNHLY and CDR2 is FYNNEI in the germline V gene. V lost 2 bases and J lost 1, with 9 bases in between. DNA of the CDR3: TGTGCCAGCAGTGAACTCCGGGAATCTGGGGCCAACGTCCTGACTTTC. Translated, it gives CASSELRESGANVLTF.